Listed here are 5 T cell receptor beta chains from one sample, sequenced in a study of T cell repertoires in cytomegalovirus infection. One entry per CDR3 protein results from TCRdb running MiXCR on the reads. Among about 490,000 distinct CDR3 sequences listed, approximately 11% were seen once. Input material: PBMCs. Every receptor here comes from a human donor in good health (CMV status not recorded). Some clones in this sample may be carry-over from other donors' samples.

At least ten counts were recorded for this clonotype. For the CDR3, the DNA is TGCGCCAGCAGCTTGGACATTAACCCCTCCTACGAGCAGTACTTC. Its translation is CASSLDINPSYEQYF. The V gene is TRBV5-1, the J gene TRBJ2-7; D is ambiguous. The CDR3 sequence is 15 residues long. The V and J ends lost 0 bases and 0 bases respectively, with 10 bases between them. The germline V gene encodes CDR1 SGHRS and CDR2 YFSETQ.

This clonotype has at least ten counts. The CDR3 region has the DNA TGTGCCAGCAGGTTGTTAGCGGGGGGAAAAGAGACCCAGTACTTC. As protein: CASRLLAGGKETQYF. This chain uses TRBV2 with TRBJ2-5; 10 nucleotides match TRBD2. The CDR3 runs to 15 residues. CDR1 is SNHLY and CDR2 is FYNNEI in the germline V gene. J gave up 3 bases and V 6 bases, and 7 bases lay outside the gene matches.

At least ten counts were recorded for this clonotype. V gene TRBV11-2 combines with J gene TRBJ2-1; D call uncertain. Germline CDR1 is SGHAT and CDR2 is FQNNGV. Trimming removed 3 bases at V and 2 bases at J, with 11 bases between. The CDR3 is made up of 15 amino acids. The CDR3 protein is CASSLGSGTYNEQFF. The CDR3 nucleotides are TGTGCCAGCAGCTTGGGTTCAGGCACCTACAATGAGCAGTTCTTC.

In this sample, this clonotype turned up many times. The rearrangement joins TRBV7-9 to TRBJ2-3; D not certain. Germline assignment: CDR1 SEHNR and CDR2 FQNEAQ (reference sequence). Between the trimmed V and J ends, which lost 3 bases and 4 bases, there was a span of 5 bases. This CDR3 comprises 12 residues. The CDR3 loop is CASSLSADTQYF. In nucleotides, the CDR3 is TGTGCCAGCAGCTTGAGTGCAGATACGCAGTATTTT.

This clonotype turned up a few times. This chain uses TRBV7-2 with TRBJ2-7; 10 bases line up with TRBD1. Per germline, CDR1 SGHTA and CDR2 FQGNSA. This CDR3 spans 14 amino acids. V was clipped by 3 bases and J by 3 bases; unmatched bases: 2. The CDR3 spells CASSFGQGGYEQYF. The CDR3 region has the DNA TGTGCCAGCAGCTTCGGACAGGGGGGCTACGAGCAGTACTTC.